A single sample is the source of the 18 T cell receptor beta chains below, sequenced in a study of T-cell reconstitution after alpha-beta-depleted transplantation in children. It was with unique molecular identifiers that the TCRbeta library was prepared. MiXCR was run by TCRdb on the PCR reads, yielding one entry per CDR3 protein. The table lists over 45,000 distinct CDR3 sequences, approximately 6% of them singletons. The material sequenced was PBMCs, mostly from graft donor cells, taken 60 days after TCRalphabeta/CD19-depleted stem cell transplant. These receptors were obtained from a female patient aged 2-10 years who had a stem cell transplant for aplastic anemia, so the T cells may come from the graft donor.

This clonotype was detected ten times or more. V and J are TRBV30 and TRBJ2-6; D unclear. V dropped 3 bases and J dropped 2 bases, with 14 bases sitting between them. Germline assignment: CDR1 GTSNPN and CDR2 SVGIG (reference sequence). The CDR3 is made up of 16 amino acids. The CDR3: CAWRPMSVTGANVLTF. The CDR3 DNA reads TGTGCCTGGAGGCCCATGTCGGTAACTGGGGCCAACGTCCTGACTTTC. The complete variable domain, with remaining parts taken from reference TRBV30 and TRBJ2-6, reads SQTIHQWPATLVQPVGSPLSLECTVEGTSNPNLYWYRQAAGRGLQLLFYSVGIGQISSEVPQNLSASRPQDRQFILSSKKLLLSDSGFYLCAWRPMSVTGANVLTFGAGSRLTVL.

In this sample, this clonotype turned up many times. The gene calls are TRBV29-1 and TRBJ2-7, with D maybe TRBD2 (6 bases). This CDR3 is 15 amino acids long. The V end lost 1 base, the J end lost 5 bases, and 18 bases lay between the germline ends. CDR1 and CDR2 from the germline V gene are SQVTM and ANQGSEA. The CDR3 bases are TGCAGCGTTGAAGGAGGAGGGGTTGGTGCTAACGAGCAGTACTTC. This encodes CSVEGGGVGANEQYF.

This clonotype occurred many times. This chain connects TRBV29-1 to TRBJ2-7, with TRBD1 as a possible D gene (5 bases). V shed 1 base and J shed 3 bases, with 10 bases lying between them. CDR3 length: 13 residues. Looked up from germline, CDR1 is SQVTM and CDR2 is ANQGSEA. CDR3 coding DNA: TGCAGCGTTGAAGTGGCAGGGATCTACGAGCAGTACTTC. Translation gives CSVEVAGIYEQYF.

This clonotype appeared many times. The chain has TRBV10-3 and TRBJ2-3; D is unresolved. The CDR3 runs to 11 residues. From germline, CDR1 is ENHRY and CDR2 SYGVKD. Trimming took off 8 bases at V and 8 bases at J, with 11 bases between the two ends. CDR3 sequence reads: CAICQPVTQYF. Written as DNA, the CDR3 is TGTGCCATCTGCCAGCCGGTTACGCAGTATTTT.

This clonotype was found many times. V and J are TRBV15 and TRBJ2-5; D is ambiguous. The V and J ends lost 0 bases and 3 bases respectively, with 8 bases between them. CDR3 length: 14 amino acids. Germline V gene lookup returns CDR1 LNHNV and CDR2 YYDKDF (reference sequence). CDR3 residues: CATSRDFTEETQYF. CDR3 in DNA: TGTGCCACCAGCAGAGATTTTACGGAAGAGACCCAGTACTTC.

This clonotype has a count of ten or more. The chain combines TRBV7-2 with TRBJ2-5, with TRBD2 matching 13 bases. The junction had 11 bases not matched to a gene; V was cut back by 1 base and J by 0 bases. The CDR3 runs 20 residues. Germline CDR1 reads SGHTA; CDR2 reads FQGNSA. CDR3: CASSLDRGLAGIRYQETQYF. CDR3 coding DNA: TGTGCCAGCAGCTTAGACAGGGGACTAGCGGGAATAAGGTACCAAGAGACCCAGTACTTC.

Many counts were recorded for this clonotype. The chain recombines TRBV7-9 with TRBJ1-4; TRBD1 is a possible D gene (6 bases). This CDR3 is 14 amino acids long. Germline values: CDR1 SEHNR, CDR2 FQNEAQ (reference sequence). Deletions cut 5 bases from V and 7 bases from J, with 14 bases between. CDR3 loop: CASSQGLTAEKLFF. The CDR3 nucleotides read TGTGCCAGCAGCCAGGGGCTAACGGCTGAAAAACTGTTTTTT.

Only a few counts were recorded for this clonotype. This sequence joins TRBV6-5 and TRBJ2-3, with 9 bases identical to TRBD1. The V gene's germline CDR1 is MNHEY and CDR2 SVGAGI. This CDR3 has 17 residues. The ends lost 1 base at V and 3 bases at J; junction bases unmatched: 8. This chain's CDR3 is CASSYLRQGVGTDTQYF. CDR3 nucleotides: TGTGCCAGCAGTTACTTGCGACAGGGGGTTGGAACAGATACGCAGTATTTT.

This clonotype was counted at least ten times. The gene calls are TRBV4-2 and TRBJ2-1; possible D gene TRBD2, 5 bases. CDR1 is LGHNA and CDR2 is YNFKEQ in the germline V gene. The ends were cut back, 3 bases at V and 8 bases at J, with 11 bases in the middle. The CDR3 consists of 13 residues. CDR3 region: CASSHIGEDEQFF. The CDR3 DNA sequence: TGTGCCAGCAGCCACATCGGGGAAGATGAGCAGTTCTTC.

The rearrangement uses TRBV18 and TRBJ2-1; 11 bases map to TRBD2. This CDR3 contains 15 residues. After removal of 5 bases from V and 6 bases from J, the junction contained 6 bases not matched to a gene. Germline values: CDR1 KGHSH, CDR2 LQKENI. The CDR3 sequence is CASSSGLAEVNEQFF. The CDR3 region has the DNA TGTGCCAGCTCATCGGGACTAGCGGAAGTCAATGAGCAGTTCTTC.

This clonotype was observed many times. The J gene is TRBJ1-1, the V gene TRBV12-3 or TRBV12-4; 7 bases fit TRBD1. The CDR3 loop spans 14 amino acids. The ends lost 6 bases at V and 5 bases at J; junction bases unmatched: 9. The CDR3 spells CASRQTGKGTEAFF. As DNA, the CDR3 is TGTGCCAGCAGGCAGACAGGGAAGGGGACTGAAGCTTTCTTT.

This clonotype has at least ten counts. This chain joins TRBV29-1 and TRBJ2-7; 7 bases are shared with TRBD2. Germline V CDR1 and CDR2: SQVTM, ANQGSEA. The J segment lost 4 bases and the V segment lost 0 bases, leaving 9 bases of the junction unmatched. The CDR3 has 15 residues. The CDR3 loop is CSVEEGGTRTYEQYF. The CDR3 nucleotides are TGCAGCGTTGAAGAGGGGGGGACCCGAACGTACGAGCAGTACTTC.

This clonotype was detected ten times or more. The gene calls are TRBV28 and TRBJ1-2; 9 positions agree with TRBD1. V was clipped by 5 bases and J by 3 bases; unmatched bases: 4. This CDR3 contains 14 residues. Germline values: CDR1 MDHEN, CDR2 SYDVKM. CDR3 sequence (DNA): TGTGCCAGCAGTCAGGGACAGGGCTACTATGGCTACACCTTC. Translated, it gives CASSQGQGYYGYTF.

In this sample, this clonotype turned up many times. The V gene is TRBV4-1, the J gene TRBJ1-5; TRBD1 agrees at 12 bases. The CDR3 consists of 18 residues. Trimming removed 0 bases from V and 6 bases from J; junction bases left unmatched: 9. Germline V gives CDR1 MGHRA, CDR2 YSYEKL. The CDR3 reads CASSQESSGTGGFQPQHF. CDR3 bases: TGCGCCAGCAGCCAAGAGTCGTCCGGGACAGGGGGCTTTCAGCCCCAGCATTTT.

This clonotype was seen many times. V is TRBV7-2 and J is TRBJ1-1, with 8 bases lining up with TRBD1. With 5 bases clipped from V and 4 bases from J, the junction kept 6 bases outside the gene matches. Germline lookup yields CDR1 SGHTA and CDR2 FQGNSA. This CDR3 has 14 residues. The CDR3 here is CASSLLGQGTEAFF. The DNA of the CDR3 is TGTGCCAGCAGCCTACTAGGACAGGGCACTGAAGCTTTCTTT.

This clonotype has a handful of counts. This sequence joins TRBV7-9 and TRBJ2-3; TRBD2 agrees at 7 bases. V trimming: 3 bases; J trimming: 0 bases; junction bases outside the gene matches: 3. CDR1 and CDR2 (germline): SEHNR, FQNEAQ (reference sequence). This CDR3 has 15 residues. CDR3 bases: TGTGCCAGCAGCTTTCAGCGGGGAAGCACAGATACGCAGTATTTT. Protein product: CASSFQRGSTDTQYF.

The rearrangement joins TRBV28 to TRBJ1-1; 7 bases map to TRBD1. The CDR3 is 15 residues long. V shed 5 bases, J shed 4 bases, and the junction held 10 bases outside the gene matches. Germline loops: CDR1 MDHEN, CDR2 SYDVKM. CDR3 sequence (DNA): TGTGCCAGCAGTCCTCCACAGGGGTGGGGCACTGAAGCTTTCTTT. This encodes CASSPPQGWGTEAFF.

This clonotype occurred many times. The V and J genes are TRBV7-6 and TRBJ1-6; possibly TRBD1 for D (6 bases). With 2 bases removed from V and 5 bases from J, the gap between germline ends came to 19 bases. The CDR3 spans 18 residues. Germline loops: CDR1 SGHVS, CDR2 FNYEAQ. CDR3 bases: TGTGCCAGCAGCTTATCACGTCGGCGGCAGGGGAATAATTCACCCCTCCACTTT. Residues: CASSLSRRRQGNNSPLHF.